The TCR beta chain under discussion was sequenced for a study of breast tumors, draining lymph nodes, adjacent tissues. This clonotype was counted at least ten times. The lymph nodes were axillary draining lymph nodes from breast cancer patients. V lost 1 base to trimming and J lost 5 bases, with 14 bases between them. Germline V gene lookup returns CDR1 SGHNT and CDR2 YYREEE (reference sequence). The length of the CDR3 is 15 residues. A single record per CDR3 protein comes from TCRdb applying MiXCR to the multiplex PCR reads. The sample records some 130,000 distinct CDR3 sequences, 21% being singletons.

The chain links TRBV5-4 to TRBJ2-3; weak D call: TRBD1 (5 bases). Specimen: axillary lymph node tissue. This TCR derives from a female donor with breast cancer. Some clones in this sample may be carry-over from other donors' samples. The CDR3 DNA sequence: TGTGCCAGCAGCTTGCCAGGGCTCGGTGGAGATACGCAGTATTTT. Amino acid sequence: CASSLPGLGGDTQYF.